This T cell receptor beta chain was captured by sequencing in a study of blood T cell repertoires in COVID-19. For the study at large: Whether acute or convalescent, the COVID-19 samples came from the United States, Italy and Spain. T cells, B-cell-depleted T cells, or PBMCs provided the cDNA or gDNA that served as material.

While infection was still active, Seattle patients were enrolled and then followed longitudinally. TCRdb's copy holds only in-frame clones and misses some; the assay was immunoSEQ multiplex PCR. The profile shows under 150,000 clones, approximately 85% of them singletons. The V gene lost 5 bases and the J gene lost 4 bases, with 18 bases spanning the gap. Germline V lookup: CDR1 SEHNR, CDR2 FQNEAQ (reference sequence). The CDR3 is 16 amino acids. The receptor comes from a woman in her sixties or seventies with COVID-19, enrolled during active disease. J is TRBJ1-5 and V is TRBV7-9; D gene ambiguous. Sequenced: peripheral blood. The CDR3 bases are TGTGCCAGCAGCCCCCCCTATATTAGCGGAAATCAGCCCCAGCATTTT. Encoded protein: CASSPPYISGNQPQHF. The entire variable domain, with the rest obtained from reference TRBV7-9 and TRBJ1-5, is as follows: DTGVSQNPRHKITKRGQNVTFRCDPISEHNRLYWYRQTLGQGPEFLTYFQNEAQLEKSRLLSDRFSAERPKGSFSTLEIQRTEQGDSAMYLCASSPPYISGNQPQHFGDGTRLSIL.